What follows is one T cell receptor beta chain and its context. Its specificity is not known. The entry originates in a study of CD8+ T cells in alopecia areata. Alopecia areata patients gave lesional scalp punch biopsies and peripheral blood samples. RNA was extracted and reverse transcribed into cDNA as the sequencing template. The assay was immunoSEQ multiplex PCR, and TCRdb's table has in-frame clones only and misses some. The sample records more than 200,000 clones, about two thirds being singletons. The V end was cut by 4 bases, the J end by 5 bases, with 12 bases between. This CDR3 is built from 14 residues. Germline CDR1 reads SGHTA; CDR2 reads FQGTGA. The study, taken as a whole, reports: TCR sharing was clearer in mice than between patients, perhaps partly owing to patient HLA diversity.

The clonotype originates from a human donor with alopecia areata. Specimen: CD4+ T cells sorted from blood, collected at week 0. The chain employs TRBV7-3 and TRBJ2-1, with D maybe TRBD2 (6 bases). CDR3 sequence: CASSSGTSDNEQFF. The CDR3 DNA reads TGTGCCAGCAGCTCCGGGACTTCTGACAATGAGCAGTTCTTC.